This record concerns one T cell receptor (beta chain) sequence. Its antigen is undetermined. The data derive from a study of lymphopenia after photon versus proton radiotherapy. Clones were read by immunoSEQ multiplex PCR, and TCRdb kept only the in-frame ones, dropping some. The repertoire includes 20,000 to 25,000 clones, 80% to 95% of them detected once, and roughly 9.7% sits in the top ten. The CDR3 consists of 12 residues. Per the germline V gene, CDR1 is KGHSH and CDR2 is LQKENI. With 3 bases removed from V and 4 bases from J, the gap between germline ends came to 5 bases. Study conclusions and caveats: Better survival with proton therapy was suggested as possible, not demonstrated. Photon-treated patients lost naive T cells and TCR diversity; proton-treated stayed stable. Post-nadir diversity loss with photons came from oligoclonal expansion, particularly CD8+ Temra cells. Larger post-nadir TCR diversity loss correlated inversely with survival in deceased patients.

The TCR sequence derives from a woman in her seventies with pancreatic cancer. Some clones in this sample may be carry-over from other donors' samples. The starting material was peripheral blood, obtained from a patient treated with proton-based radiotherapy. The chain has TRBV18 and TRBJ2-3; D remains ambiguous. The chain's CDR3 is CASSPIADTQYF. The CDR3 DNA reads as TGTGCCAGCTCACCTATAGCAGATACGCAGTATTTT.